This T cell receptor (beta chain) was captured in a study of cytomegalovirus exposure and HLA in healthy donors. Background on the study: The approximately 120 validation repertoires, a later analysis reported, used the same platform as the 666 first-cohort repertoires.

V was trimmed by 3 bases and J by 0 bases, leaving 11 bases between them. CDR3 length: 15 residues. Per the germline V gene, CDR1 is MGHRA and CDR2 is YSYEKL. Sequenced by immunoSEQ multiplex PCR; TCRdb stores in-frame clones only, minus some. Of tens of thousands of clones listed, over 85% are singletons. Sequencing was carried out using PBMCs. V usage is TRBV4-1 and J usage is TRBJ1-2; maybe TRBD1 (5 bases). The receptor was isolated from a man between 18 and 35 years old in good health and CMV-seronegative. In DNA, the CDR3 is TGCGCCAGCAGCCACCCTTTGACAGCTAACTATGGCTACACCTTC. This gives the protein CASSHPLTANYGYTF.